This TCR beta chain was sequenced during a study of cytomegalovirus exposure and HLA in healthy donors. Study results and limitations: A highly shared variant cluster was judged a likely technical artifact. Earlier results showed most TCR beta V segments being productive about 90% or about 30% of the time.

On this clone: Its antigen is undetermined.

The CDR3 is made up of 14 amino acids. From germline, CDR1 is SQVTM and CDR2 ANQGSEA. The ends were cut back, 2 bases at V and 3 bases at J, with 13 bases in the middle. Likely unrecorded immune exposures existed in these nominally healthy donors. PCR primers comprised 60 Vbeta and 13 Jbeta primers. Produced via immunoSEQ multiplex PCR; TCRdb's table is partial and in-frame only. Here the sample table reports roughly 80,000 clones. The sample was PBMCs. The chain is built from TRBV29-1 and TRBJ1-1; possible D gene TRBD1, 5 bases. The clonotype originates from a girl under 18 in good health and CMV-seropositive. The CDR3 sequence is CSVESWDFYTEAFF. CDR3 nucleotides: TGCAGCGTTGAATCTTGGGACTTCTACACTGAAGCTTTCTTT.